The rows below give T cell receptor beta chains drawn from one sample of a study of beta chain features in type 1 diabetes. Assay used: immunoSEQ multiplex PCR; TCRdb lists only in-frame clones, some missing. The sample yields about 27,000 clones, roughly three fifths seen once. The sequenced sample consisted of Tregs from blood. The receptors were gathered from a woman aged 18-29 years with type 1 diabetes. Each CDR3 is given with its conserved first and last residue. D genes are given only for firm matches. Clone size appears in some rows only: once, few, many, or a class for an expanded clone.

cdr3_aa,cdr3_nt,j_call,v_call,clone_size,d_call
CASTPGGGNTIYF,TGTGCCAGCACCCCCGGGGGGGGGAACACCATATATTTT,TRBJ1-3,TRBV7-2,NA,NA
CSVAGQDGTDTQYF,TGCAGCGTTGCTGGGCAGGATGGCACAGATACGCAGTATTTT,TRBJ2-3,TRBV29-1,NA,NA
CASSSEGQGAPQYF,TGTGCCAGCAGCTCGGAGGGACAGGGGGCACCCCAGTACTTC,TRBJ2-5,TRBV11-2,few,TRBD1
CASSLVGGTGGSNTGELFF,TGTGCCAGCAGCTTAGTAGGGGGGACAGGAGGTTCGAACACCGGGGAGCTGTTTTTT,TRBJ2-2,TRBV11-2,NA,TRBD1
CASSNKISGSSYNEQFF,TGTGCCAGCAGTAATAAAATTAGCGGTAGCTCCTACAATGAGCAGTTCTTC,TRBJ2-1,TRBV28,few,NA
CASSLETSGRVSEQFF,TGCGCCAGCAGCTTGGAGACTAGCGGGAGGGTGAGTGAGCAGTTCTTC,TRBJ2-1,TRBV5-1,NA,TRBD2
CAQFHYRMRKTQYF,TGTGCCCAGTTTCATTACAGGATGCGAAAGACCCAGTACTTC,TRBJ2-5,TRBV25-1,NA,NA
CASSPGQGIVSPLHF,TGTGCCAGCAGCCCCGGACAGGGGATTGTTTCACCCCTCCACTTT,TRBJ1-6,TRBV5-4,few,TRBD1
CASSVGQGAKNTGELFF,TGTGCCAGCAGCGTAGGACAGGGGGCTAAAAACACCGGGGAGCTGTTTTTT,TRBJ2-2,TRBV9,few,TRBD1
CASSFQYGYTF,TGTGCCAGCAGTTTTCAGTATGGCTACACCTTC,TRBJ1-2,TRBV28,NA,NA
CAWKSGNTIYF,TGTGCCTGGAAATCGGGAAACACCATATATTTT,TRBJ1-3,TRBV30,NA,NA
CASSYQQGAAYEQYF,TGCGCCAGCAGCTACCAACAGGGGGCCGCCTACGAGCAGTACTTC,TRBJ2-7,TRBV5-1,NA,TRBD1
CASLKLRGVEDTQYF,TGTGCCAGCCTCAAACTCCGGGGGGTGGAAGATACGCAGTATTTT,TRBJ2-3,TRBV12-1,NA,NA
CASSGAGTLGDTQYF,TGCGCCAGCAGTGGGGCTGGGACTCTCGGGGATACGCAGTATTTT,TRBJ2-3,TRBV10-2,NA,NA
CASSIRGSGRGIAGELFF,TGTGCCAGTAGTATAAGGGGTAGCGGGAGGGGGATCGCCGGGGAGCTGTTTTTT,TRBJ2-2,TRBV19,NA,TRBD2
CASEVQGTVGNTIYF,TGTGCCAGTGAGGTGCAGGGAACGGTAGGAAACACCATATATTTT,TRBJ1-3,TRBV6-4,NA,NA
CASTSRARAADTQYF,TGTGCCAGTACCTCGAGGGCGAGGGCGGCAGATACGCAGTATTTT,TRBJ2-3,TRBV19,NA,NA
CSALGGTETQYF,TGCAGCGCACTGGGGGGGACAGAGACCCAGTACTTC,TRBJ2-5,TRBV29-1,NA,TRBD2
CASSLDRGYGNTIYF,TGTGCCAGCAGCTTGGATCGGGGTTACGGAAACACCATATATTTT,TRBJ1-3,TRBV5-8,NA,NA
CASGGQGARSGYQPQHF,TGTGCCAGCGGGGGGCAGGGGGCTCGATCGGGATATCAGCCCCAGCATTTT,TRBJ1-5,TRBV2,NA,TRBD1
CSVSGQVLADTQYF,TGCAGCGTCTCCGGACAGGTCCTTGCAGATACGCAGTACTTT,TRBJ2-3,TRBV29-1,NA,TRBD1
CAWSALEGRVNSPLHF,TGTGCCTGGAGTGCCTTGGAGGGGAGGGTAAATTCACCCCTCCACTTT,TRBJ1-6,TRBV30,NA,NA
CASSIQRLAGGYF,TGTGCCAGCAGTATCCAGAGACTAGCGGGAGGGTATTTT,TRBJ2-3,TRBV2,NA,TRBD2
CASSSGLAENIQYF,TGTGCCAGCAGCTCGGGACTAGCGGAAAACATTCAGTACTTC,TRBJ2-4,TRBV7-2,NA,TRBD2
CASSLGREGTEAFF,TGCGCCAGCAGCTTGGGCCGGGAAGGCACTGAAGCTTTCTTT,TRBJ1-1,TRBV5-1,NA,NA